The clone carrying this T cell receptor (beta chain) occurred a few times. Antigen: not known. This entry belongs to a study of T-cell reconstitution after alpha-beta-depleted transplantation in children. General observations from the study: Elevated TCRbeta diversity at day 60 was traced, in some patients, to surviving recipient T cells and thymic progenitors. After transplant, at about two months, alpha-beta T cells were reportedly derived from several hundred expanded graft clones. One year post-transplant, T-cell counts and diversity were largely derived from T cells produced anew.

The library targeted TCRbeta and was prepared with unique molecular identifiers. TCRdb re-called the PCR reads through MiXCR, storing one row per CDR3 protein. The table has some 150,000 distinct CDR3 sequences, around 10% seen once; the top ten hold around 18%. This CDR3 contains 17 residues. With V trimmed by 6 bases and J by 2 bases, 12 bases remained unmatched. Germline V gives CDR1 SGHAT, CDR2 FQNNGV. The material was PBMCs, mostly from graft donor cells, obtained 180 days after TCRalphabeta/CD19-depleted stem cell transplant. This receptor was identified in a female patient under 10 years old who had a stem cell transplant for congenital amegakaryocytic thrombocytopenia, so the T cells may come from the graft donor. J is TRBJ2-3 and V is TRBV11-2; 9 nucleotides line up with TRBD2. The CDR3 DNA reads TGTGCCAGCAGAACGCCCTTTAGCGGGGGAGACACAGATACGCAGTATTTT. Translated: CASRTPFSGGDTDTQYF.